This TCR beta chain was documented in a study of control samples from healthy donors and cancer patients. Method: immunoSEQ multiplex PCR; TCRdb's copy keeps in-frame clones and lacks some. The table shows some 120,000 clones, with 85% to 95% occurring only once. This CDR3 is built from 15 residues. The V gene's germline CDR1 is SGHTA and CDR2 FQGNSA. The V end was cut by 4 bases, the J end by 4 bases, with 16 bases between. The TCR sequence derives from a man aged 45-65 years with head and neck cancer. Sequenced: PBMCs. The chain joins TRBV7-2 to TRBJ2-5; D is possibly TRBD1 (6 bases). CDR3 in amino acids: CASSSTPGAGETQYF. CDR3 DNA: TGTGCCAGCAGCTCCACCCCAGGGGCCGGAGAGACCCAGTACTTC.